This T cell receptor (beta chain) was identified in a study of cytomegalovirus exposure and HLA in healthy donors. The study, taken as a whole, reports: Across HLA loci, a later analysis found differing TCR association rates, with DRB1 most and HLA-C fewest.

As concerns this clone: As yet, its antigen is unknown.

There are 15 residues in the CDR3. The germline V gene encodes CDR1 MNHEY and CDR2 SVGAGI. Trimming shortened V by 5 bases and J by 1 base, and 11 bases separated the two germline ends. The PCR ran on 60 Vbeta and 13 Jbeta primers. Generated by immunoSEQ multiplex PCR, the TCRdb table keeps only in-frame clones and is missing some. Of 140,000 to 150,000 clones listed, around 78% are singletons. The source of this sequence is a woman younger than 30 in good health and CMV-seropositive. The chain is built from TRBV6-5 and TRBJ1-4, with D possibly matching TRBD1 (5 bases). The sample comprised PBMCs. CDR3 nucleotides: TGTGCCAGCAGTAGCGCGGGACTAACTAATGAAAAACTGTTTTTT. Translating it yields CASSSAGLTNEKLFF.